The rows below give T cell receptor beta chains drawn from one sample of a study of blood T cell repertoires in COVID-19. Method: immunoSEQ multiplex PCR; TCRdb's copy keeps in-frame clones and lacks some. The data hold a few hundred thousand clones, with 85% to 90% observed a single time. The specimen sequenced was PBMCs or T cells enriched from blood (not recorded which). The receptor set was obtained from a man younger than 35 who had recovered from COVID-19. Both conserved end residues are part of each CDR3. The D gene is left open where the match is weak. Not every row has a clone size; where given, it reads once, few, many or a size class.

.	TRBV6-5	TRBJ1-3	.	CASSLQGSLGDTIYF	TGTGCCAGCAGCCTACAGGGTTCTCTGGGGGACACCATATATTTT
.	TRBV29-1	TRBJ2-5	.	CSVAQGFQETQYF	TGCAGCGTTGCCCAGGGGTTCCAAGAGACCCAGTACTTC
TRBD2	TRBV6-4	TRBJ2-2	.	CASSRRGANTGELFF	TGTGCCAGCAGTAGGCGGGGGGCGAACACCGGGGAGCTGTTTTTT
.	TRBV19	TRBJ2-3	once	CASSIVAAASTDTQYF	TGTGCCAGTAGTATAGTCGCGGCCGCCAGCACAGATACGCAGTATTTT
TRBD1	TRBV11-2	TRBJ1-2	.	CASSLGQGINGYTF	TGTGCCAGCAGCTTGGGACAGGGGATAAATGGCTACACCTTC
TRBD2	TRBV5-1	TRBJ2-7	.	CASSSRGGDDFYEQYF	TGCGCCAGCAGCTCACGGGGGGGTGATGATTTCTACGAGCAGTACTTC
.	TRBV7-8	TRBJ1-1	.	CASSLLYGSVEAFF	TGTGCCAGCAGCTTACTTTACGGGTCGGTAGAAGCTTTCTTT
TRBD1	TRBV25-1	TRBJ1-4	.	CASSMPGQANEKLFF	TGTGCCAGCAGTATGCCGGGACAGGCCAATGAAAAACTGTTTTTT
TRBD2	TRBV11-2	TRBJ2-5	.	CASSTGGAGRKTQYF	TGTGCCAGCAGCACCGGGGGGGCGGGTAGGAAGACCCAGTACTTC
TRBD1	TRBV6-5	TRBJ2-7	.	CASSPGQGVYEQYF	TGTGCCAGCAGTCCGGGACAGGGTGTTTACGAGCAGTACTTC
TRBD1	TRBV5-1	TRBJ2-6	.	CASAGGASGANVLTF	TGCGCCAGCGCAGGGGGCGCATCTGGGGCCAACGTCCTGACTTTC
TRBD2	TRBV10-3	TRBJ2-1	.	CAISARLAESSYNEQFF	TGTGCCATCAGTGCTCGACTAGCGGAAAGCTCCTACAATGAGCAGTTCTTC
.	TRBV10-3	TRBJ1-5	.	CAVQESNQPQHF	TGTGCCGTACAGGAAAGCAATCAGCCCCAGCATTTT
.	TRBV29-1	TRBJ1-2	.	CSVEGRGRNYGYTF	TGCAGCGTTGAAGGCAGGGGACGCAACTATGGCTACACCTTC
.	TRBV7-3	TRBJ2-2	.	CASSLSPENTGELFF	TGTGCCAGCAGCTTATCTCCAGAGAACACCGGGGAGCTGTTTTTT
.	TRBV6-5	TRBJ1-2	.	CASRIPDRSPAGYTF	TGTGCCAGCAGGATTCCGGACAGATCCCCAGCCGGCTACACCTTC
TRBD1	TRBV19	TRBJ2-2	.	CATSSQGVGELFF	TGTGCCACGAGCAGCCAGGGGGTCGGGGAGCTGTTTTTT
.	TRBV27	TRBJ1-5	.	CASSLGTGKNQPQHF	TGTGCCAGCAGTTTAGGAACAGGGAAAAATCAGCCCCAGCATTTT
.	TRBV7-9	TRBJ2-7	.	CASELRRESEQYF	TGTGCCAGTGAGTTGAGGCGGGAAAGCGAGCAGTACTTC
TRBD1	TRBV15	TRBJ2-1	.	CATTMGQATYNEQFF	TGTGCCACCACCATGGGACAGGCGACCTACAATGAGCAGTTCTTC
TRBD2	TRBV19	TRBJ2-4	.	CASSVGLAGGLLTKNIQYF	TGTGCCAGTAGTGTAGGACTAGCGGGGGGACTACTAACCAAAAACATTCAGTACTTC
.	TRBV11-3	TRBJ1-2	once	CASSCHSRYGYTF	TGTGCCAGCAGCTGTCACAGCCGCTATGGCTACACCTTC
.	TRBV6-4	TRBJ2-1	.	CASGTGRYNEQFF	TGTGCCAGCGGAACAGGACGATACAATGAGCAGTTCTTC
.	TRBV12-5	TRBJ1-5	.	CASGEGASNQPQHF	TGTGCTAGTGGTGAGGGTGCCAGCAATCAGCCCCAGCATTTT
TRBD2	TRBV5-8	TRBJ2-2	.	CASSPISGRARLDTGELFF	TGTGCCAGCAGCCCCATTAGCGGGAGGGCCAGATTGGACACCGGGGAGCTGTTTTTT
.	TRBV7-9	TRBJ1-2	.	CASSYSLGGHVYTF	TGTGCCAGCAGCTACTCCCTGGGCGGACACGTCTACACCTTC
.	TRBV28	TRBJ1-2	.	CASSLPTGGYTF	TGTGCCAGCAGTTTACCCACAGGCGGCTACACCTTC